These 6 T cell receptor beta chains were all obtained from the same sample, sequenced in a study of OX40 agonist ivuxolimab in advanced cancers. Here immunoSEQ multiplex PCR was the method, and the copy in TCRdb shows in-frame clones only, minus some. The sample includes tens of thousands of clones, roughly four fifths of them seen just once. The sequences come from CD4+ or CD8+ T cells sorted from blood, collected in a trial of the OX40 agonist ivuxolimab. Every receptor here comes from an adult with an advanced solid tumor such as melanoma, head and neck, liver or kidney cancer.

The V call is TRBV5-6, the J call TRBJ1-5; maybe TRBD1 (6 bases). The CDR3 runs to 14 residues. CDR1 and CDR2 from the germline V gene are SGHDT and YYEEEE. V was shortened by 0 bases and J by 4 bases, with 8 bases between the two germline ends. The CDR3 bases are TGTGCCAGCAGCTTGGGACAGGTGAATCAGCCCCAGCATTTT. This translates into CASSLGQVNQPQHF.

This clone occurred once. The rearrangement joins TRBV5-1 to TRBJ1-6; D gene uncertain. CDR1 and CDR2 from the germline V gene are SGHRS and YFSETQ. V gave up 0 bases and J gave up 6 bases, with 10 bases separating them. The CDR3 runs 15 residues. CDR3 bases: TGCGCCAGCAGCTTGGGGCAGAGCAGTAATTCACCCCTCCACTTT. Its protein is CASSLGQSSNSPLHF.

This sequence joins TRBV7-6 and TRBJ2-7; 8 nucleotides align to TRBD2. V was pared by 4 bases and J by 7 bases, with 9 bases of the junction left unmatched. This CDR3 is built from 14 residues. CDR1 and CDR2 (germline): SGHVS, FNYEAQ. The CDR3 nucleotides read TGTGCCAGCAGCTCCACGGGGGGGGCCGGGGAGCAGTACTTC. Translating it yields CASSSTGGAGEQYF.

The chain is built from TRBV2 and TRBJ1-5; perhaps TRBD1 as D (5 bases). Germline V gene lookup returns CDR1 SNHLY and CDR2 FYNNEI. Trimming removed 8 bases from V and 7 bases from J, with 12 bases in between. This CDR3 has 12 residues. The CDR3 DNA sequence: TGTGCCAGCTCGGGGGTCGTGCAGCCCCAGCATTTT. Amino acids: CASSGVVQPQHF.

The chain is built from TRBV6-5 and TRBJ2-7; tentatively, D is TRBD1 (6 bases). This CDR3 region has 12 residues. V dropped 9 bases and J dropped 1 base, with 10 bases sitting between them. Germline V gene lookup returns CDR1 MNHEY and CDR2 SVGAGI. As DNA, the CDR3 is TGTGCCAGTACAGGGTGGTCCTACGAGCAGTACTTC. Amino acid sequence: CASTGWSYEQYF.

The V and J genes are TRBV11-2 and TRBJ1-1, with D perhaps TRBD1 (6 bases). The V end was cut by 3 bases, the J end by 11 bases, with 13 bases between. Germline-derived CDR1 and CDR2 are SGHAT and FQNNGV. This CDR3 has 12 residues. The CDR3 region is CASSLGGPVAFF. The CDR3 DNA follows: TGTGCCAGCAGCTTGGGGGGGCCAGTTGCTTTCTTT.